This TCR beta chain originates from a study of OX40 agonist ivuxolimab in advanced cancers. For the wider study: Ivuxolimab was a fully human IgG2 agonistic monoclonal antibody targeting the costimulatory receptor OX40 (CD134). Intravenous ivuxolimab was administered to patients every 2 weeks at six dose levels: 0.01, 0.1, 0.3, 1.5, 3 and 10 mg/kg. Among the roughly 54 dose-escalation patients, about 20 had hepatocellular carcinoma, some 15 melanoma, 9 renal cell carcinoma and 9 head and neck cancer. In the dose-escalation cohort, 75% to 90% of patients were male, and the mean age was approximately 60 years with a range of roughly 20 to 80. Prior anti-PD-1, anti-PD-L1 or anti-CTLA-4 therapy was permitted, and checkpoint inhibitors had been received by roughly 40% of dose-escalation patients. Partial responses occurred in three dose-escalation patients: two with cutaneous melanoma and one with hepatocellular carcinoma. The point of sequencing TCRbeta in the periphery was to test whether ivuxolimab changed TCR sequence diversity and drove clonal T-cell expansion. The paper describes the monotherapy dose-escalation part (N of about 47 patients) of the phase I trial of ivuxolimab. Overall results and qualifications from the work: In partial responders in the 0.1-3.0 mg/kg groups, normalized peripheral clonal expansion was found to be among the lowest, especially among CD8+ T cells. Which antigens the clonally expanded peripheral T cells were specific for was not determined. Clonal expansion of both CD4+ and CD8+ blood T cells was observed from baseline to week 6 at doses 0.1 to 3.0 mg/kg. After ivuxolimab, CD8+ T cells had more expanded clones than CD4+ T cells on average. Low levels of normalized T-cell clonal expansion were also shown by some nonresponding patients.

CDR1 is given as SGHNT and CDR2 as YENEEA, both from the germline V gene. V is trimmed back by 1 base and J by 4 bases, and the junction contains 3 bases that no gene match accounts for. The CDR3 contains 15 residues, cysteine and phenylalanine counted. Only the CDR3 region is kept as DNA, spanning 45 bases read in frame from base 1. The trial excluded patients who had a history of autoimmune disease or were on systemic immunosuppression. Peripheral blood for TCR sequencing was collected from all dose cohorts at baseline, on cycle 4 day 1, and on cycle 7 day 1. The samples were taken from a phase I, first-in-human, multicenter, open-label dose-escalation trial of ivuxolimab. Adults with locally advanced or metastatic melanoma, renal cell, hepatocellular, or head and neck squamous cell carcinoma were enrolled in the trial. Before TCR sequencing, CD4+ T cells and CD8+ T cells were sorted from peripheral blood as separate populations.

To sequence the TCRbeta CDR3 region, genomic DNA was isolated from the sorted cells. TCRbeta CDR3 regions were sequenced using the immunoSEQ Assay. Held by TCRdb, this immuneACCESS table contains in-frame sequences only and omits some clones. Under half of the omission traces to an unresolved V gene where checked; the cause of the rest is unknown. Across this sample there are roughly 64,000 clones, with roughly 87% seen only once. 0.7% to 0.9% of the sample goes to the ten largest clones. As regards this clone: This clone's antigen is unknown. No much larger clone exists at a distance of one base, and base qualities are not known.

Here the sequenced sample was CD4+ or CD8+ T cells sorted from blood, taken in a trial of the OX40 agonist ivuxolimab. Recombination linked TRBV11-3 to TRBJ2-5, and 10 junction bases match TRBD2. The TCR sequence derives from an adult with an advanced solid tumor such as melanoma, head and neck, liver or kidney cancer. Here is the DNA: TGTGCCAGCAGCTTAGGCCTAGCGGGAGTAGAGACCCAGTACTTC. The resulting protein is CASSLGLAGVETQYF. Where the CDR3 stops, the reference TRBV11-3 and TRBJ2-5 genes take over; the full variable domain is EAGVVQSPRYKIIEKKQPVAFWCNPISGHNTLYWYLQNLGQGPELLIRYENEEAVDDSQLPKDRFSAERLKGVDSTLKIQPAELGDSAVYLCASSLGLAGVETQYFGPGTRLLVL.